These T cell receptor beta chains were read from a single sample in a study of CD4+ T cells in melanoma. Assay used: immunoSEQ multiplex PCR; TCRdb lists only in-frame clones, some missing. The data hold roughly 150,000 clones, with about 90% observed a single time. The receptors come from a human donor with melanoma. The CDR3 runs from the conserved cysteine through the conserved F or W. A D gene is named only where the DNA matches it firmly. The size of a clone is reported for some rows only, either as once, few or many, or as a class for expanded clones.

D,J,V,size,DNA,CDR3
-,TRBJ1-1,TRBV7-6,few,TGTGCCCAGCGCAGGGAGGGAAGGACTGAAGCTTTCTTT,CAQRREGRTEAFF
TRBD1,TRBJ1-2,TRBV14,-,TGTGCCAGCAGCCCCGGGACAGCCTATGGCTACACCTTC,CASSPGTAYGYTF
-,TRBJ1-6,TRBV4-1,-,TGCGCCAGCAGCCAAGCCACCGAGGGTAATTCACCCCTCCACTTT,CASSQATEGNSPLHF
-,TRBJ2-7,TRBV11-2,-,TGTGCCAGCAGCTTTGAGGTCGGGCGGAGCTACGAGCAGTACTTC,CASSFEVGRSYEQYF
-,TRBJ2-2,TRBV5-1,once,TGCGCCAGCCGCCATGGACCGGACACCGGGGAGCTGTTTTTT,CASRHGPDTGELFF
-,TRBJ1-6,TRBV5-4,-,TGTGCCAGCAGCTTGTATCAAGGGGGTAATTCACCCCTCCACTTT,CASSLYQGGNSPLHF
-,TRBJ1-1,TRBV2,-,TGTGCCAGCTCAATGGGGGCCGGCACTGAAGCTTTCTTT,CASSMGAGTEAFF
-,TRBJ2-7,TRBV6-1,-,TGTGCCAGCAAGAGTAAGGGATTCTACGAGCAGTACTTC,CASKSKGFYEQYF
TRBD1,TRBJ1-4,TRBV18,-,TGTGCCAGCTCACCTTCTCAGCCCAGGGGGGGACTGTTTTTT,CASSPSQPRGGLFF
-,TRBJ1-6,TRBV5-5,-,TGTGCCAGCAGCTCGACGGCTGGTTTTAACCCCCTCCACTTT,CASSSTAGFNPLHF
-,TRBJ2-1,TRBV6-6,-,TGTGCCAGCAGTTACTCTAGGGTCTACAATGAGCAGTTCTTC,CASSYSRVYNEQFF
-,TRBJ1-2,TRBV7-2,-,TGTGCCAGCAGCATAGTGGGTAACTATGGCTACACCTTC,CASSIVGNYGYTF
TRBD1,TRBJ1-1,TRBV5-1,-,TGCGCCAGCAGCTTGGAGGACAGGGGGACTGAAGCTTTCTTT,CASSLEDRGTEAFF
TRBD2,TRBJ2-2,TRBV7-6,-,TGTGCCAGCAGCTTAAACGCGGGGGGGCACACCGGGGAGCTGTTTTTT,CASSLNAGGHTGELFF